The source of this T cell receptor (beta chain) is a study of blood T cell repertoires in COVID-19. Looking at the study overall: The samples span acute and convalescent COVID-19 from the United States, Italy and Spain. T cells, B-cell-depleted T cells, or PBMCs provided the cDNA or gDNA that served as material.

Seattle enrolled patients during active infection and tracked them longitudinally. Original processing notes: Amplifying reference gene primers gave estimates of nucleated cell counts. Libraries were prepared by immunoSEQ multiplex PCR; TCRdb keeps only in-frame clonotypes and omits some of them. That table furnishes V, J and clone size, whereas the DNA furnished D and trimming. The profile shows about 300,000 clones, 70% to 85% of them singletons. Germline lookup yields CDR1 SGHRS and CDR2 YFSETQ. The V end was cut by 4 bases, the J end by 0 bases, with 20 bases between. The CDR3 is 18 amino acids. The source of this sequence is a human donor with COVID-19, enrolled during active disease. The donor label of this sample is uncertain. This chain links TRBV5-1 with TRBJ2-4; D might be TRBD1 (6 bases). The sequenced sample consisted of peripheral blood. Here the CDR3 DNA reads TGCGCCAGCAGCCCCCCCGGGACAACTATGCTAGCCAAAAACATTCAGTACTTC. This translates into CASSPPGTTMLAKNIQYF. Supplemented by reference TRBV5-1 and TRBJ2-4, the full variable domain reads KAGVTQTPRYLIKTRGQQVTLSCSPISGHRSVSWYQQTPGQGLQFLFEYFSETQRNKGNFPGRFSGRQFSNSRSEMNVSTLELGDSALYLCASSPPGTTMLAKNIQYFGAGTRLSVL.